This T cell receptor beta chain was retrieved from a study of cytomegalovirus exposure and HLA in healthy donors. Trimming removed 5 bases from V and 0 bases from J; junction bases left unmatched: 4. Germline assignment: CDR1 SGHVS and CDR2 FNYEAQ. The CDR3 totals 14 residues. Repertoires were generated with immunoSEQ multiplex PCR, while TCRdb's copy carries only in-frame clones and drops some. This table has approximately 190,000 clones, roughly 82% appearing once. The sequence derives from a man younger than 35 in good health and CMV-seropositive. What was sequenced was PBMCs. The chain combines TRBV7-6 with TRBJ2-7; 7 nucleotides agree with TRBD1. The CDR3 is CASSLRQGSYEQYF. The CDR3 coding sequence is TGTGCCAGCAGCCTTCGACAGGGCTCCTACGAGCAGTACTTC.